This entry lists 5 T cell receptor beta chains sequenced from one sample in a study of blood T cell repertoires in COVID-19. Clones were sequenced by immunoSEQ multiplex PCR, and TCRdb holds only the in-frame ones, with some missing. The sample comprises a few hundred thousand clones, around nine tenths of which are singletons, and 1.5% to 2% rests with the top ten. Sequencing was done on a sample of PBMCs or T cells enriched from blood (not recorded which). The receptors come from a woman aged 60-70 years who had recovered from COVID-19.

This clone was observed once. The chain's CDR3 is CASSSPPGTSGFYEQYF. CDR3 sequence (DNA): TGTGCCAGCAGTTCACCGCCTGGGACTAGCGGTTTCTACGAGCAGTACTTC. The rearrangement joins TRBV28 to TRBJ2-7, with 11 bases that match TRBD2. Germline V gene data show CDR1 as MDHEN and CDR2 as SYDVKM. V gave up 4 bases and J gave up 3 bases; unmatched junction bases: 11. This CDR3 is built from 17 residues.

The gene calls are TRBV27 and TRBJ1-1, with a possible D match to TRBD1 (5 bases). Trimming left V 6 bases short and J 0 bases short, with 11 bases between. The CDR3 runs 14 residues. CDR1 and CDR2 (germline): MNHEY, SMNVEV (reference sequence). The CDR3 spells CASRLQVMNTEAFF. CDR3 DNA: TGTGCCAGCAGATTACAGGTCATGAACACTGAAGCTTTCTTT.

The gene calls are TRBV25-1 and TRBJ2-3, with D possibly being TRBD2 (6 bases). The CDR3 extends over 11 amino acids. V dropped 6 bases and J dropped 6 bases, with 7 bases sitting between them. CDR1 and CDR2 from the germline V gene are MGHDK and SYGVNS. CDR3 amino acids: CASRRGDTQYF. CDR3 nucleotides: TGTGCCAGCAGACGGGGGGATACGCAGTATTTT. The variable domain in full, with the rest retrieved from reference TRBV25-1 and TRBJ2-3, is EADIYQTPRYLVIGTGKKITLECSQTMGHDKMYWYQQDPGMELHLIHYSYGVNSTEKGDLSSESTVSRIRTEHFPLTLESARPSHTSQYLCASRRGDTQYFGPGTRLTVL.

The V gene is TRBV4-1, the J gene TRBJ2-1; no clear D gene. The germline CDR1 and CDR2 sequences are MGHRA and YSYEKL. Trimming removed 0 bases from V and 7 bases from J, with 13 bases in between. CDR3 size: 15 residues. For the CDR3, the DNA is TGCGCCAGCAGCCAAGACTACAGCCATTTGAATGAGCAGTTCTTC. It is translated as CASSQDYSHLNEQFF.

The sample holds a few counts of this clone. The rearrangement uses TRBV5-1 and TRBJ2-7; D not resolved. CDR1 is SGHRS, CDR2 YFSETQ, per germline. CDR3 size: 13 residues. Trimming pared 0 bases from V and 2 bases from J, leaving 6 bases between. CDR3 loop: CASSLERAYEQYF. The CDR3 region has the DNA TGCGCCAGCAGCTTGGAACGGGCCTACGAGCAGTACTTC. Variable domain in full (rest from reference TRBV5-1 and TRBJ2-7): KAGVTQTPRYLIKTRGQQVTLSCSPISGHRSVSWYQQTPGQGLQFLFEYFSETQRNKGNFPGRFSGRQFSNSRSEMNVSTLELGDSALYLCASSLERAYEQYFGPGTRLTVT.